A selection of T cell receptor beta chains follows, all from one sample in a study of cytomegalovirus exposure and HLA in healthy donors. TCRdb's table, derived via immunoSEQ multiplex PCR, lists solely in-frame clones and lacks some. This sample carries roughly 250,000 clones, 84% of them seen once, and the ten largest clones take approximately 2%. The sequenced material came from PBMCs. The receptors here all came from a woman aged 40 to 50 in good health and CMV-seropositive. CDR3s include the opening cysteine and the closing phenylalanine or tryptophan. The D gene is left open where the match is weak. Clone size is stated in some rows and not others, as once, few, many or a class when expanded.

CDR3: CASSTAALAGQETQYF
DNA: TGTGCCAGCAGCACGGCCGCACTAGCGGGGCAAGAGACCCAGTACTTC
V: TRBV5-4
size: -
J: TRBJ2-5
D: TRBD2

CDR3: CASSQGDRGPTEAFF
DNA: TGCGCCAGCAGCCAAGGGGACAGGGGGCCTACTGAAGCTTTCTTT
V: TRBV4-3
size: -
J: TRBJ1-1
D: TRBD1

CDR3: CASSFRVTGELFF
DNA: TGTGCCAGCAGCTTCAGGGTTACCGGGGAGCTGTTTTTT
V: TRBV7-2
size: -
J: TRBJ2-2
D: -

CDR3: CASSQGLAGNTGELFF
DNA: TGCGCCAGCAGCCAAGGGCTAGCGGGAAACACCGGGGAGCTGTTTTTT
V: TRBV4-3
size: -
J: TRBJ2-2
D: TRBD2

CDR3: CASRTGTENQPQHF
DNA: TGTGCCAGCAGAACCGGGACAGAGAATCAGCCCCAGCATTTT
V: TRBV28
size: few
J: TRBJ1-5
D: TRBD1

CDR3: CASDRRGEQFF
DNA: TGTGCCAGCGATCGCAGGGGTGAGCAGTTCTTC
V: TRBV2
size: once
J: TRBJ2-1
D: -

CDR3: CASSFTGSGYEQYF
DNA: TGTGCCAGCAGTTTTACGGGGAGCGGCTACGAGCAGTACTTC
V: TRBV27
size: -
J: TRBJ2-7
D: -

CDR3: CSARDIDEQYF
DNA: TGCAGTGCTAGAGATATCGACGAGCAGTACTTC
V: TRBV20-1
size: -
J: TRBJ2-7
D: -

CDR3: CASSYRTALTEQYF
DNA: TGTGCCAGCAGTTACAGGACTGCTTTGACCGAGCAGTACTTC
V: TRBV6-5
size: once
J: TRBJ2-7
D: -

CDR3: CSARIQAEQFF
DNA: TGCAGTGCTAGGATACAGGCCGAGCAGTTCTTC
V: TRBV20-1
size: -
J: TRBJ2-1
D: -

CDR3: CASSVRGGIQPQHF
DNA: TGTGCCAGTAGTGTTAGGGGGGGCATTCAGCCCCAGCATTTT
V: TRBV19
size: once
J: TRBJ1-5
D: -

CDR3: CASSQQLDAVGYNEQFF
DNA: TGTGCCAGCAGCCAACAACTAGACGCCGTGGGGTACAATGAGCAGTTCTTC
V: TRBV4-2
size: -
J: TRBJ2-1
D: -